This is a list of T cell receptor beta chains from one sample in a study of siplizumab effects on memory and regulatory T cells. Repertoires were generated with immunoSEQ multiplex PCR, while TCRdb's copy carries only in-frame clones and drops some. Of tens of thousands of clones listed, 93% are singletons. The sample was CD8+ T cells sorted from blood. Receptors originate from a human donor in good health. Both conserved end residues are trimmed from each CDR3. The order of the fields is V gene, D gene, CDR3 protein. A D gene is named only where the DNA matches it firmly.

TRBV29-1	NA	SVEGRAGQTYNEQF
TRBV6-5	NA	ASSYSGTGELL
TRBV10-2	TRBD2	ASSDPSGIEETQY
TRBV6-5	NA	AREYSNQPQH
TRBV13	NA	ASSFFRGDEQY
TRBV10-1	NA	ASKTTGRFYGYT
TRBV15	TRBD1	ATSRSRGHSNTEAF
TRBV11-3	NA	ASSLAAGSYNEQF
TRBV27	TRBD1	ASSIQGVSYNSPLH
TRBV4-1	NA	ASSQEPTGVHRYT
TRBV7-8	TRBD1	ASSLGQGPNYGYT
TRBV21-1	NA	ASSLGQGYEKLF
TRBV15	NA	ATRESGTDTQY
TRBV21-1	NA	ASSTPPWDRIIYGYT
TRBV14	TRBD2	ASSQALAGGHEQF
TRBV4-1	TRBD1	ASSQGTGGTSFYEQY
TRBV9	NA	ASSIRRGTSTDTQY
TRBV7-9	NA	ASSSTSGVDYNEQF
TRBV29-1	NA	SVVGTLEAF
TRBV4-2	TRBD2	ASSPRLAGGDYNEQF
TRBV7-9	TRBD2	ASSFGLAGFHEQY
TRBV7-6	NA	ASSLDVNTEAF
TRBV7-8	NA	ASSLGAPFMNTGELF
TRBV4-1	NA	ASSQGGTQY
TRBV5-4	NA	ASSSRVGTEAF
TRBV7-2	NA	ASSLAGVSTEAF
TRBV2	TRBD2	ASSGRTSGGALSSYNEQF
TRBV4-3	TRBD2	ASSQYLAGGETQY
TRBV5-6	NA	ASSLAATEQY
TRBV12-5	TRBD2	ASGVGTSGWPYEQY
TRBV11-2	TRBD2	ASSPPQTSGSYNEQF
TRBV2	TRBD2	ASSGLAGPRNQETQY
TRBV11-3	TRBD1	ASSPRPQGAKTQY
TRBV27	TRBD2	ASRLGLAGSYEQY
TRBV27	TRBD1	ASSSLDRVSYEQY
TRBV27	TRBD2	ASSGLAGNRGSSYNEQF
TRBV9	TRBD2	ASSEQAPGTSGSNEQF
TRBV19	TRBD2	ASSRLATTYNEQF
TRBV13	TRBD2	ASSPGLAGYNEQF
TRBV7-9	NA	ASSPQRGQNSNYGYT
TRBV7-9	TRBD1	ASSVLQGMETQY
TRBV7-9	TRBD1	ASSLLQGDYGYT
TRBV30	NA	AWSAQGTGELF
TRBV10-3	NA	AISEFHDGYSNQPQH
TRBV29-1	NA	SAIPPEGLYNEQF
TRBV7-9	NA	ASSTGGNNQPQH